This TCR beta chain was sequenced for a study of blood T cell repertoires in COVID-19. The table lists this clone with a few counts. This CDR3 comprises 15 residues. V shed 5 bases, J shed 0 bases, and the junction held 3 bases outside the gene matches. Germline loops: CDR1 LNHDA, CDR2 SQIVND (reference sequence). TCRdb's copy holds only in-frame clones and misses some; the assay was immunoSEQ multiplex PCR. In the table there are roughly 300,000 clones, approximately 90% of which are singletons. The V and J genes are TRBV19 and TRBJ1-5; 8 bases are a match to TRBD1. This receptor was taken from a woman in her twenties or thirties who had recovered from COVID-19. The sequenced sample consisted of PBMCs or T cells enriched from blood (not recorded which). The CDR3 is CASSRDRGSNQPQHF. In DNA form, the CDR3 reads TGTGCCAGTAGTCGCGACAGGGGTAGCAATCAGCCCCAGCATTTT.